A selection of T cell receptor beta chains follows, all from one sample in a study of tumor-infiltrating lymphocytes in primary liver carcinoma. TCRdb re-called the multiplex PCR reads through MiXCR, storing one row per CDR3 protein. The data contain around 100,000 distinct CDR3 sequences, about two thirds of them singletons. Sequencing was done on a sample of liver tumor tissue from sampling region 2. These receptors originate from a woman aged 60 to 75 with primary liver carcinoma and hepatitis B virus infection. CDR3s include the opening cysteine and the closing phenylalanine or tryptophan. The D gene is left open where the match is weak. A clone size is listed for some rows: how often the clone was seen (once, few, many), or a class if it is expanded.

J gene: TRBJ2-7; clone size: many; D gene: TRBD1; V gene: TRBV5-5; CDR3 protein: CASSPGQGRSYEQYF; CDR3 DNA: TGTGCCAGCAGCCCGGGACAGGGGCGCTCCTACGAGCAGTACTTC
J gene: TRBJ2-2; clone size: -; D gene: -; V gene: TRBV11-2; CDR3 protein: CASSFSTSEGVVTGELFF; CDR3 DNA: TGTGCCAGCAGCTTTTCAACTAGCGAGGGGGTGGTCACCGGGGAGCTGTTTTTT
J gene: TRBJ1-2; clone size: -; D gene: -; V gene: TRBV6-6; CDR3 protein: CASSGGTAYGYTF; CDR3 DNA: TGTGCCAGCAGCGGCGGGACGGCCTATGGCTACACCTTC
J gene: TRBJ2-2; clone size: few; D gene: TRBD2; V gene: TRBV11-3; CDR3 protein: CASSSGTSGREWNTGELFF; CDR3 DNA: TGTGCCAGCAGCTCCGGGACTAGCGGGAGAGAGTGGAACACCGGGGAGCTGTTTTTT
J gene: TRBJ1-2; clone size: -; D gene: -; V gene: TRBV5-1; CDR3 protein: CASSLFGTWGGGYTF; CDR3 DNA: TGCGCCAGCAGCTTGTTCGGGACATGGGGAGGTGGCTACACCTTC
J gene: TRBJ2-1; clone size: -; D gene: TRBD2; V gene: TRBV28; CDR3 protein: CVSTPTTGLAANYNEQFF; CDR3 DNA: TGTGTCAGCACGCCAACTACGGGACTAGCGGCTAACTACAATGAGCAGTTCTTC
J gene: TRBJ2-7; clone size: -; D gene: -; V gene: TRBV13; CDR3 protein: CDSSLTPGQQYF; CDR3 DNA: TGCGACAGCAGCTTAACTCCCGGCCAGCAGTACTTC
J gene: TRBJ1-1; clone size: once; D gene: -; V gene: TRBV6-1; CDR3 protein: CASSERAWNTEAFF; CDR3 DNA: TGTGCCAGCAGTGAACGGGCATGGAACACTGAAGCTTTCTTT
J gene: TRBJ2-1; clone size: -; D gene: -; V gene: TRBV20-1; CDR3 protein: CSASEDYTGNEQFF; CDR3 DNA: TGCAGTGCTAGTGAGGACTACACGGGGAATGAGCAGTTCTTC
J gene: TRBJ2-1; clone size: -; D gene: TRBD2; V gene: TRBV5-1; CDR3 protein: CASSPSVTSVSEQFF; CDR3 DNA: TGCGCCAGCAGCCCGTCAGTTACTAGCGTCAGCGAGCAGTTCTTC
J gene: TRBJ1-1; clone size: -; D gene: -; V gene: TRBV5-1; CDR3 protein: CASSLEEGATEASF; CDR3 DNA: TGCGCCAGCAGCTTGGAAGAGGGAGCCACGGAAGCTTCATTT
J gene: TRBJ2-3; clone size: -; D gene: -; V gene: TRBV29-1; CDR3 protein: CSSNTDMQYF; CDR3 DNA: TGCAGCAGTAACACAGATATGCAGTATTTT
J gene: TRBJ1-1; clone size: -; D gene: -; V gene: TRBV12-5; CDR3 protein: CISGFRGEAFF; CDR3 DNA: TGTATTAGTGGTTTCAGGGGAGAGGCTTTCTTT
J gene: TRBJ1-2; clone size: -; D gene: -; V gene: TRBV6-1; CDR3 protein: CAISDLLYLGGRTGYTF; CDR3 DNA: TGTGCCATCAGTGACCTCCTGTACCTGGGAGGTCGGACGGGCTACACCTTC
J gene: TRBJ2-2; clone size: -; D gene: TRBD2; V gene: TRBV11-2; CDR3 protein: CVSSFSTSGWVATGELFF; CDR3 DNA: TGTGTCAGCAGCTTTTCGACTAGCGGGTGGGTAGCCACCGGGGAGCTGTTTTTT
J gene: TRBJ1-4; clone size: many; D gene: TRBD1; V gene: TRBV6-1; CDR3 protein: CASETGGMGKLFF; CDR3 DNA: TGTGCCAGCGAGACAGGGGGAATGGGAAAACTGTTTTTT
J gene: TRBJ2-1; clone size: -; D gene: TRBD2; V gene: TRBV29-1; CDR3 protein: CSVAGTRGKYEQVF; CDR3 DNA: TGCAGCGTTGCAGGGACTAGAGGGAAGTATGAGCAGGTCTTC
J gene: TRBJ2-7; clone size: -; D gene: TRBD1; V gene: TRBV11-1; CDR3 protein: CASSDLEGTDEQYF; CDR3 DNA: TGTGCCAGCAGTGACCTAGAAGGGACAGACGAGCAGTACTTC
J gene: TRBJ2-3; clone size: many; D gene: TRBD1; V gene: TRBV29-1; CDR3 protein: CSAHRGLTDTQYF; CDR3 DNA: TGCAGCGCACACAGGGGTCTCACAGATACGCAGTATTTT
J gene: TRBJ2-1; clone size: -; D gene: -; V gene: TRBV29-1; CDR3 protein: CSVDTGLGITYNEQFF; CDR3 DNA: TGCAGCGTTGACACCGGTTTGGGGATCACTTACAATGAGCAGTTCTTC
J gene: TRBJ2-1; clone size: -; D gene: -; V gene: TRBV4-1; CDR3 protein: CASSQDSEGYHEQSF; CDR3 DNA: TGCGCCAGCAGCCAAGATTCGGAAGGGTACCATGAGCAGTCCTTC
J gene: TRBJ1-2; clone size: -; D gene: -; V gene: TRBV12-3/TRBV12-4; CDR3 protein: CASSRAGDYGYTF; CDR3 DNA: TGTGCCAGCAGTCGCGCAGGGGACTATGGCTACACCTTC
J gene: TRBJ2-7; clone size: -; D gene: -; V gene: TRBV18; CDR3 protein: CASSPPLAGDATTYGQYF; CDR3 DNA: TGTGCCAGCTCACCACCGTTAGCCGGGGACGCAACAACCTACGGGCAGTACTTC
J gene: TRBJ2-1; clone size: many; D gene: TRBD2; V gene: TRBV4-1; CDR3 protein: CASSPKAGGFFNEQFF; CDR3 DNA: TGCGCCAGCAGCCCGAAAGCGGGAGGGTTTTTCAATGAGCAGTTCTTC
J gene: TRBJ1-4; clone size: -; D gene: -; V gene: TRBV4-1; CDR3 protein: CASSQDNGAHRVEKLFF; CDR3 DNA: TGCGCCAGCAGCCAAGATAATGGGGCCCACAGGGTTGAAAAACTGTTTTTT
J gene: TRBJ2-1; clone size: -; D gene: -; V gene: TRBV12-3/TRBV12-4; CDR3 protein: CASSPMGGGLNEQFF; CDR3 DNA: TGTGCCAGCAGTCCAATGGGCGGGGGCTTAAATGAGCAGTTCTTC
J gene: TRBJ2-7; clone size: -; D gene: TRBD2; V gene: TRBV5-1; CDR3 protein: CASSLAQGTSGIHEEYF; CDR3 DNA: TGCGCTAGCAGCTTGGCCCAGGGGACTAGCGGGATCCACGAGGAGTACTTC
J gene: TRBJ1-1; clone size: -; D gene: -; V gene: TRBV11-2; CDR3 protein: CARSSKQAKAFF; CDR3 DNA: TGTGCTAGGAGCTCTAAACAGGCTAAAGCTTTCTTT
J gene: TRBJ2-1; clone size: -; D gene: -; V gene: TRBV7-8; CDR3 protein: CASNLRTELDEQFF; CDR3 DNA: TGTGCCAGCAACCTACGGACGGAGCTCGATGAGCAGTTCTTC
J gene: TRBJ2-1; clone size: many; D gene: TRBD2; V gene: TRBV30; CDR3 protein: CAWSWRGEQFF; CDR3 DNA: TGTGCCTGGAGTTGGCGGGGGGAGCAGTTCTTC
J gene: TRBJ2-3; clone size: -; D gene: TRBD1; V gene: TRBV11-2; CDR3 protein: CASIPRQGSSADTQYF; CDR3 DNA: TGTGCCAGCATCCCCCGACAGGGGTCAAGCGCGGATACGCAGTATTTT
J gene: TRBJ1-1; clone size: many; D gene: -; V gene: TRBV29-1; CDR3 protein: CSVDRTQGTEAFF; CDR3 DNA: TGCAGCGTTGATAGGACCCAGGGGACTGAAGCTTTCTTT
J gene: TRBJ1-5; clone size: -; D gene: -; V gene: TRBV6-2/TRBV6-3; CDR3 protein: CASSLLQAGQPQHF; CDR3 DNA: TGTGCCAGCAGTCTTCTCCAGGCGGGGCAGCCCCAGCATTTT
J gene: TRBJ1-4; clone size: few; D gene: -; V gene: TRBV5-1; CDR3 protein: CASSFSAADNEKLFF; CDR3 DNA: TGCGCCAGCAGCTTTTCGGCAGCGGACAATGAAAAACTGTTTTTT
J gene: TRBJ2-7; clone size: -; D gene: TRBD1; V gene: TRBV29-1; CDR3 protein: CSVVPGTGYYHQYF; CDR3 DNA: TGCAGCGTTGTCCCCGGGACAGGGTACTACCACCAGTACTTC
J gene: TRBJ2-1; clone size: many; D gene: TRBD2; V gene: TRBV12-3/TRBV12-4; CDR3 protein: CASSRTSNFLNEQFF; CDR3 DNA: TGTGCCAGCAGCCGGACTAGCAATTTTCTAAATGAGCAGTTCTTC
J gene: TRBJ2-4; clone size: -; D gene: -; V gene: TRBV7-8; CDR3 protein: CARSLLGVRAENIQYF; CDR3 DNA: TGTGCCAGGAGCTTATTGGGCGTGAGGGCCGAGAACATTCAGTACTTC
J gene: TRBJ2-7; clone size: -; D gene: TRBD2; V gene: TRBV2; CDR3 protein: CASSEVDSGNEQYF; CDR3 DNA: TGTGCCAGCAGTGAAGTCGATAGCGGGAACGAGCAGTACTTC
J gene: TRBJ2-6; clone size: -; D gene: -; V gene: TRBV14; CDR3 protein: CASSQLEVRQDLSGANVLTF; CDR3 DNA: TGTGCCAGCAGCCAACTGGAAGTCCGACAGGACCTATCTGGGGCCAACGTCCTGACTTTC
J gene: TRBJ2-7; clone size: -; D gene: -; V gene: TRBV11-2; CDR3 protein: CASSPRVGHGYEQYF; CDR3 DNA: TGTGCCAGCAGCCCCCGGGTGGGACATGGGTACGAGCAGTACTTC
J gene: TRBJ2-1; clone size: few; D gene: TRBD2; V gene: TRBV2; CDR3 protein: CASKLSSGKGEQFF; CDR3 DNA: TGTGCCAGCAAACTCAGTAGCGGGAAGGGTGAGCAGTTCTTC
J gene: TRBJ2-7; clone size: -; D gene: -; V gene: TRBV14; CDR3 protein: CARSQEGRSAGYDQYF; CDR3 DNA: TGTGCCAGAAGCCAAGAAGGCAGAAGCGCGGGGTACGATCAGTACTTC
J gene: TRBJ2-7; clone size: -; D gene: -; V gene: TRBV11-3; CDR3 protein: CTSSLGAWGSLEQYF; CDR3 DNA: TGTACCAGCAGCTTAGGGGCATGGGGCTCCCTCGAGCAGTACTTC
J gene: TRBJ2-7; clone size: medium-sized; D gene: -; V gene: TRBV4-1; CDR3 protein: CASSHPGEGGKEQYF; CDR3 DNA: TGCGCCAGCAGCCACCCTGGAGAAGGGGGGAAAGAGCAGTACTTC
J gene: TRBJ2-3; clone size: -; D gene: -; V gene: TRBV11-3; CDR3 protein: CVSSLSFRSLRTDTQYF; CDR3 DNA: TGTGTCAGCAGCTTATCGTTTCGGTCGCTACGGACAGATACGCAGTACTTT
J gene: TRBJ1-5; clone size: -; D gene: -; V gene: TRBV6-6; CDR3 protein: CATYKGEGGNQPQHF; CDR3 DNA: TGTGCCACTTACAAGGGGGAGGGCGGCAATCAGCCCCAGCATTTT